This T cell receptor (beta chain) was sequenced in a study of OX40 agonist ivuxolimab in advanced cancers. For the study in its entirety: The costimulatory receptor OX40 (CD134) was targeted by ivuxolimab, a fully human IgG2 agonistic monoclonal antibody. Of the approximately 50 dose-escalation patients, hepatocellular carcinoma was present in approximately 20, melanoma in some 15, renal cell carcinoma in 9 and head and neck cancer in 9. In the dose-escalation cohort, 82.7% of patients were male, and the mean age was around 60 years, with a range of roughly 20 to 85. The paper covers the monotherapy dose-escalation part of the phase I ivuxolimab trial, which included N ≈ 54 patients. Partial responses occurred in three dose-escalation patients: two with cutaneous melanoma and one with hepatocellular carcinoma. Patients were allowed to have had prior anti-PD-1, anti-PD-L1 or anti-CTLA-4 therapy, and 40% of the dose-escalation patients had previously received checkpoint inhibitors. The point of sequencing TCRbeta in the periphery was to test whether ivuxolimab changed TCR sequence diversity and drove clonal T-cell expansion. Intravenous ivuxolimab was administered to patients every 2 weeks at six dose levels: 0.01, 0.1, 0.3, 1.5, 3 and 10 mg/kg. Study-wide conclusions, independent of this receptor: Low levels of normalized T-cell clonal expansion were also seen in some nonresponding patients. On average, CD8+ T cells showed more expanded clones than CD4+ T cells after ivuxolimab. Antigen specificity was not determined for the clonally expanded peripheral T cells. In partial responders in the 0.1-3.0 mg/kg groups, normalized peripheral clonal expansion was found to be among the lowest, especially among CD8+ T cells. At doses from 0.1 to 3.0 mg/kg, clonal expansion was seen in both CD4+ and CD8+ blood T cells between baseline and week 6.

The trial excluded patients who had a history of autoimmune disease or who were on systemic immunosuppression. Peripheral blood for TCR sequencing was collected from all dose cohorts at baseline, on cycle 4 day 1, and on cycle 7 day 1. The samples were taken from a phase I, first-in-human, multicenter, open-label dose-escalation trial of ivuxolimab. The trial enrolled adults with locally advanced or metastatic head and neck squamous cell, hepatocellular, melanoma or renal cell carcinoma. Before TCR sequencing, CD4+ and CD8+ T cells were separately sorted from peripheral blood. Via the germline V gene, CDR1 is MGHRA and CDR2 YSYEKL. CDR3 length: 14 amino acids, cysteine to phenylalanine. The only DNA kept is the CDR3, 42 bases in frame from the first base. V was cut back by 5 bases and J by 0 bases, leaving a gap of 11 bases between them. With regard to this clone: Its antigen is currently not known. No much larger clonotype is one base removed from it; base qualities were not supplied.

Genomic DNA was isolated from the sorted cells so that the TCRbeta CDR3 region could be sequenced. The immunoSEQ Assay was used for sequencing of TCRbeta CDR3 regions. The clones in this table, taken by TCRdb from immuneACCESS, are in-frame only. Not every clone is retained; where verified, under half of the shortfall comes from an unresolved V gene, and the cause of the rest is unknown. The sample includes tens of thousands of clones, with more than 70% observed a single time. The ten largest clones take up about an eighth of the sample. The receptor was derived from an adult with an advanced solid tumor such as melanoma, head and neck, liver or kidney cancer. The receptor chain draws on TRBV4-1 and TRBJ2-7; confidence is insufficient to name the D gene. Sequencing used CD4+ or CD8+ T cells sorted from blood, obtained in a trial of the OX40 agonist ivuxolimab. CDR3 loop: CASSVVRSSYEQYF. The sequenced DNA is TGCGCCAGCAGCGTTGTCAGAAGCTCCTACGAGCAGTACTTC.